The T cell receptor (beta chain) described here comes from a study of CD8+CD57+ T cells in acquired aplastic anemia. The wider study: Mean yield of DNA from sorted CD4+ and CD8+ cells was 3 to 3.5 ug. Mean read depth for CD4+ cells from healthy donors was roughly 10 million. Study outcomes and limitations: Patients shared 25 to 35 CD8+ CDR3 sequences with controls. Controls did not differ significantly from patients in CD8+ Simpson's diversity.

Germline lookup yields CDR1 SGHTA and CDR2 FQGNSA. CDR3 length: 15 amino acids. The ends were cut back, 5 bases at V and 19 bases at J, with 27 bases in the middle. Investigators profiled TCR beta VDJ and CDR3 from genomic DNA template. TCRdb recomputed calls from the reads with MiXCR, one row per CDR3 protein. The sample shows 350,000 to 450,000 distinct CDR3 sequences, 55% to 70% of them seen only once. Details on this clonotype: Its antigen is currently unknown.

The V gene is TRBV7-2, the J gene TRBJ1-6; the D is unclear. The sample comprised sorted CD4+, CD8+, or CD8+CD57+ T cells (not recorded which) from PBMCs. This sequence was found in a human donor in good health, serving as a control. The chain's CDR3 is CASSRVNYEHYFVHF. The CDR3 bases are TGTGCCAGCAGCCGAGTAAACTACGAGCATTACTTCGTGCACTTT.